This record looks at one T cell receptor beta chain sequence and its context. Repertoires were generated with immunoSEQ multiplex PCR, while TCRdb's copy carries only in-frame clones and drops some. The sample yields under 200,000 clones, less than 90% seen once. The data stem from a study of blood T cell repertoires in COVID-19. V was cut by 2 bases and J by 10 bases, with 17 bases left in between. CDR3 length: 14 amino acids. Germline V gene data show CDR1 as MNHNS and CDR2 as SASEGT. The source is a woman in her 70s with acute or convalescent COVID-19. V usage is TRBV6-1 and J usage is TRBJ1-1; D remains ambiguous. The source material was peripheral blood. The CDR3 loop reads CASSEFKVFGGAFF. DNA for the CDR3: TGTGCCAGCAGTGAATTCAAGGTTTTTGGCGGAGCTTTCTTT.